This TCR beta chain was retrieved from a study of vaccination effects on CD4 cells after COVID-19. Across the whole study: After the second dose, samples were taken at median day 72.

This clone is a singleton in its sample. What it binds is not known. Findings and caveats of the study: In the study, convalescent patients were few, and early post-infection timepoints were absent. After vaccination, at late timepoints, clones induced by infection and by vaccine contracted markedly.

Sequencing was performed with immunoSEQ multiplex PCR; in TCRdb, only in-frame clones are kept and a portion is missing. The data show about 48,000 clones, 65% to 75% seen once. Under the ViraFEST assay, PBMC were stimulated with viral peptide pools so that antigen-specific CD4+ T cells expanded. Sequencing was performed afterwards. Scientists isolated CD4+ T cells after a roughly 10-day culture period ended. The participants, recipients of two vaccine doses, got either BNT162b2 or mRNA-1273. Trimming took 1 base from V and 5 from J, leaving 7 bases between them. Germline loops: CDR1 SGHRS, CDR2 YFSETQ. The CDR3 spans 13 residues.

This TCR was recovered from a human donor who received a COVID-19 vaccine. The material was CD4+ T cells from PBMCs cultured with HCoV-OC43 spike peptides, obtained after COVID-19 vaccination. Subset given: HCoV-OC43 spike overlapping peptide pool stimulation. The rearrangement links TRBV5-1 to TRBJ2-1; D is unresolved. The CDR3 region has the DNA TGCGCCAGCAGCTTGATGGCAAACAATGAGCAGTTCTTC. Encoded protein: CASSLMANNEQFF.